The 22 T cell receptor beta chains given below trace back to one sample, sequenced in a study of cytomegalovirus exposure and HLA in healthy donors. The PCR ran on 60 Vbeta and 13 Jbeta primers. Profiled with immunoSEQ multiplex PCR; TCRdb holds only in-frame clones, not every one. The sample holds 90,000 to 140,000 clones, around 76% seen once. Source material: PBMCs. These receptors were taken from a man aged 35 to 55 in good health and CMV-seropositive.

This clone was counted between two and nine times. V gene TRBV25-1 combines with J gene TRBJ2-1; 8 bases match TRBD1. This CDR3 has 13 amino acids. Germline CDR1 MGHDK, CDR2 SYGVNS. V shed 6 bases, J shed 9 bases, and the junction held 7 bases outside the gene matches. CDR3 sequence (DNA): TGTGCCAGCAGATCGACAGGGGCAAGTGAGCAGTTCTTC. It is translated as CASRSTGASEQFF.

V and J are TRBV4-3 and TRBJ2-1, with 7 bases fitting TRBD2. Per the germline V gene, CDR1 is LGHNA and CDR2 is YSLEER. After removal of 8 bases from V and 6 bases from J, the junction contained 7 bases not matched to a gene. The CDR3 contains 13 residues. CDR3 coding DNA: TGCGCCAGCGGACTAGGTGTCCTCAATGAGCAGTTCTTC. Translated, it gives CASGLGVLNEQFF.

CDR3 protein: CASTSGGPYNEQFF. CDR3 DNA sequence: TGTGCCAGCACTTCAGGGGGCCCTTACAATGAGCAGTTCTTC. The gene calls are TRBV6-1 and TRBJ2-1, with TRBD1 identical over 8 bases. The CDR3 is made up of 14 amino acids. The germline gives CDR1 MNHNS, CDR2 SASEGT. The junction had 6 bases not matched to a gene; V was cut back by 7 bases and J by 4 bases.

The chain has TRBV7-2 and TRBJ1-3, with a weak D call TRBD1 (5 bases). The CDR3 loop spans 15 amino acids. Between the trimmed V and J ends, which lost 2 bases and 4 bases, there was a span of 12 bases. The germline V gene encodes CDR1 SGHTA and CDR2 FQGNSA. Here the CDR3 DNA reads TGTGCCAGCAGCTTAAAGTCAGGGCCAGGAAACACCATATATTTT. This gives the protein CASSLKSGPGNTIYF.

This chain links TRBV12-5 with TRBJ2-4; a possible D gene is TRBD1 (5 bases). The V gene lost 1 base and the J gene lost 0 bases, with 7 bases spanning the gap. The CDR3 spans 15 residues. CDR1 is LGHNT, CDR2 FRNRAP, per germline. The CDR3 DNA is TGTGCTAGTGGTTTGGGACAGCTAGCCAAAAACATTCAGTACTTC. Translation: CASGLGQLAKNIQYF.

The chain has TRBV30 and TRBJ1-1; 7 bases line up with TRBD1. Germline CDR1 GTSNPN, CDR2 SVGIG (reference sequence). Losses at the gene ends were 0 bases for V and 9 bases for J; bases not matched to a gene: 10. CDR3 length: 14 residues. The DNA for the CDR3 is TGTGCCTGGAGTGTATTGGGGGACAGCACGAAAGCTTTCTTT. Translated: CAWSVLGDSTKAFF.

The V and J genes are TRBV15 and TRBJ2-4, with 10 bases lining up with TRBD1. With 3 bases clipped from V and 7 bases from J, the junction kept 6 bases outside the gene matches. Germline V gene data show CDR1 as LNHNV and CDR2 as YYDKDF (reference sequence). The CDR3 has 15 residues. CDR3: CATSRGGTGDNIQYF. The CDR3 coding sequence is TGTGCCACCAGCAGGGGGGGGACAGGGGATAACATTCAGTACTTC. Based on the CDR3 plus reference TRBV15 and TRBJ2-4, the full variable domain is DAMVIQNPRYQVTQFGKPVTLSCSQTLNHNVMYWYQQKSSQAPKLLFHYYDKDFNNEADTPDNFQSRRPNTSFCFLDIRSPGLGDTAMYLCATSRGGTGDNIQYFGAGTRLSVL.

In its sample, this clone was seen a few times. The chain couples TRBV30 to TRBJ1-1, with a weak D call TRBD1 (6 bases). CDR3 length: 15 amino acids. Germline V gene sequence: CDR1 GTSNPN, CDR2 SVGIG (reference sequence). Between the trimmed V and J ends, which lost 1 base and 0 bases, there was a span of 12 bases. The CDR3 region is CAWSGGRSMNTEAFF. DNA for the CDR3: TGTGCCTGGAGTGGGGGGCGGTCCATGAACACTGAAGCTTTCTTT.

This clone showed up just a few times. V and J are TRBV5-4 and TRBJ2-7; the match to TRBD1 covers 10 bases. The CDR3 consists of 12 residues. CDR1 and CDR2 from the germline V gene are SGHNT and YYREEE (reference sequence). After removal of 9 bases from V and 4 bases from J, the junction contained 4 bases not matched to a gene. CDR3 region: CAMGQGLYEQYF. The CDR3 bases are TGTGCCATGGGACAGGGGCTTTACGAGCAGTACTTC.

The V gene is TRBV11-2, the J gene TRBJ2-7, with D perhaps TRBD2 (6 bases). The CDR3 consists of 14 residues. In germline, CDR1 is SGHAT, CDR2 FQNNGV. Deletions cut 5 bases from V and 3 bases from J, with 14 bases between. Written as DNA, the CDR3 is TGTGCCAGCAGCCGCATAGCGGTTAGCTACGAGCAGTACTTC. It codes for CASSRIAVSYEQYF.

The rearrangement links TRBV7-8 to TRBJ2-1, with 10 bases matching TRBD2. Germline V CDR1 and CDR2: SGHVS, FQNEAQ. V was pared by 2 bases and J by 2 bases, with 3 bases of the junction left unmatched. This CDR3 contains 16 residues. CDR3 bases: TGTGCCAGCAGCTTACCTAGCGGGGGAGCCTACAATGAGCAGTTCTTC. Protein: CASSLPSGGAYNEQFF.

In nucleotides, the CDR3 is TGTGCCAGTAGTTCACCTAACGGCGGGGCCTACGAGCAGTACTTC. It specifies CASSSPNGGAYEQYF. The rearrangement uses TRBV19 and TRBJ2-7; a possible D gene is TRBD2 (6 bases). The V and J ends lost 5 bases and 2 bases respectively, with 16 bases between them. The CDR3 covers 15 residues. The germline CDR1 and CDR2 sequences are LNHDA and SQIVND (reference sequence).

V is TRBV5-5 and J is TRBJ1-6; D gene uncertain. The CDR3 is 18 amino acids. V was shortened by 0 bases and J by 0 bases, with 13 bases between the two germline ends. Germline CDR1 SGHKS, CDR2 YYEKEE (reference sequence). The CDR3 region has the DNA TGTGCCAGCAGCTTGGTCTATGGATGGAGCTCCTATAATTCACCCCTCCACTTT. Translation: CASSLVYGWSSYNSPLHF.

This rearrangement joins TRBV10-3 to TRBJ2-3; D remains unclear. The CDR3 contains 13 residues. Germline V gene data show CDR1 as ENHRY and CDR2 as SYGVKD. The ends were cut back, 6 bases at V and 4 bases at J, with 11 bases in the middle. The CDR3 spells CAIREQAPDTQYF. CDR3 bases: TGTGCCATCAGGGAGCAGGCGCCAGATACGCAGTATTTT.

This clone appeared once. The genes are TRBV10-2 and TRBJ2-7; 12 nucleotides match TRBD2. CDR1 WSHSY and CDR2 SAAADI come from the germline V gene. This CDR3 spans 18 amino acids. Trimming cost V 6 bases and J 9 bases; bases outside gene matches: 21. The CDR3 loop is CASSARDPHSSGRDAQYF. Here the CDR3 DNA reads TGCGCCAGCAGCGCTCGGGACCCTCACTCTAGCGGGAGGGATGCGCAGTACTTC.

The gene calls are TRBV19 and TRBJ2-2; 7 bases agree with TRBD2. This CDR3 is built from 15 residues. Per the germline V gene, CDR1 is LNHDA and CDR2 is SQIVND (reference sequence). J lost 3 bases, V lost 3 bases, and 4 bases had no gene match. CDR3 bases: TGTGCCAGTAGTATGCGGCGGGGGTACACCGGGGAGCTGTTTTTT. Translated: CASSMRRGYTGELFF.

The chain has TRBV4-1 and TRBJ1-3; D is uncertain. V lost 2 bases, J lost 0 bases, and 8 bases lay in between. Germline CDR1 MGHRA, CDR2 YSYEKL. The length of the CDR3 is 15 residues. This CDR3 is CASSQRHLSGNTIYF. The CDR3, as DNA: TGCGCCAGCAGCCAAAGACACCTCTCTGGAAACACCATATATTTT.

The chain is built from TRBV7-8 and TRBJ2-2; the D gene is possibly TRBD1 (6 bases). The CDR3 contains 13 residues. Germline CDR1 SGHVS, CDR2 FQNEAQ. V was pared by 5 bases and J by 8 bases, with 12 bases between. CDR3 loop: CASSPQGVGELFF. Here the CDR3 DNA reads TGTGCCAGCAGCCCACAGGGCGTAGGGGAGCTGTTTTTT.

The gene calls are TRBV2 and TRBJ1-5, with 9 bases that match TRBD1. Looked up from germline, CDR1 is SNHLY and CDR2 is FYNNEI. Trimming took 8 bases from V and 4 from J; bases not matched to a gene: 6. The CDR3 runs to 14 residues. Here the CDR3 reads CASGSGTGNQPQHF. The CDR3 DNA sequence: TGTGCCAGCGGCTCCGGGACAGGGAATCAGCCCCAGCATTTT.

This rearrangement joins TRBV18 to TRBJ2-7, with D uncertain. Deletions cut 3 bases from V and 3 bases from J, with 12 bases between. CDR3 length: 14 amino acids. Per germline, CDR1 KGHSH and CDR2 LQKENI. The chain's CDR3 is CASSPRIDRYEQYF. The CDR3 DNA reads as TGTGCCAGCTCACCTAGAATAGATCGCTACGAGCAGTACTTC.

The gene calls are TRBV27 and TRBJ2-2; 16 bases agree with TRBD2. Trimming removed 4 bases from V and 5 bases from J; junction bases left unmatched: 4. This CDR3 comprises 17 residues. From germline, CDR1 is MNHEY and CDR2 SMNVEV (reference sequence). Here the CDR3 DNA reads TGTGCCAGCAGTTCGGGACTAGCGGGAGGGGATACCGGGGAGCTGTTTTTT. Protein: CASSSGLAGGDTGELFF.

The V gene is TRBV12-2, the J gene TRBJ2-3; TRBD1 is the table's D call, not checked against the DNA. TRBV12-2 is an annotated pseudogene. This CDR3 is 22 amino acids long. Here the CDR3 DNA reads TGTGCAAGTCGCTTAGCGAGTATGGCCCCTACACCGACAGAGCCTAGCACAGATACGCAGTATTTT. Protein product: CASRLASMAPTPTEPSTDTQYF.